Listed below are T cell receptor beta chains from one sample, sequenced in a study of CD8 T cells in ankylosing spondylitis. TCRdb used MiXCR to reprocess the 5' RACE reads, holding one entry per CDR3 protein. The sample has more than 300,000 distinct CDR3 sequences, 7% to 9% seen once; the top ten hold more than 14%. The sequenced material came from blood, either unsorted or a sorted T cell fraction (not recorded which). The source is a male donor with ankylosing spondylitis. The CDR3 runs from the conserved cysteine through the conserved F or W. D genes are given only for firm matches. Clone size is stated in some rows and not others, as once, few, many or a class when expanded.

CDR3 length,D gene,clone size,V gene,J gene,CDR3 protein,CDR3 DNA
14,TRBD2,many,TRBV29-1,TRBJ2-1,CSVETSGTYNEQFF,TGCAGCGTCGAAACTAGCGGGACATACAATGAGCAGTTCTTC
13,.,.,TRBV4-1,TRBJ2-7,CASSQPGLDEQYF,TGCGCCAGCAGCCAACCGGGACTTGACGAGCAGTACTTC
15,TRBD2,few,TRBV7-9,TRBJ2-1,CASSPGAGGYNEQFF,TGTGCCAGCAGCCCAGGAGCGGGAGGTTACAATGAGCAGTTCTTC
14,.,few,TRBV7-3,TRBJ2-3,CASSLMPGQDTQYF,TGTGCCAGCAGCTTAATGCCGGGGCAAGATACGCAGTATTTT
17,TRBD2,few,TRBV27,TRBJ2-3,CASSLKNGGLVADTQYF,TGTGCCAGCAGTTTAAAGAACGGGGGGTTGGTAGCAGATACGCAGTATTTT
12,TRBD2,many,TRBV12-3/TRBV12-4,TRBJ2-1,CASSSWGGEVIF,TGTGCCAGCAGTTCATGGGGAGGGGAAGTGATCTTC
14,.,.,TRBV7-6,TRBJ2-7,CAGPPGCLSNEQYF,TGTGCCGGTCCCCCGGGGTGTTTATCTAACGAGCAGTACTTC
15,.,few,TRBV6-5,TRBJ1-1,CASSYNRLRASEAFF,TGTGCCAGCAGTTACAACCGATTACGAGCCTCTGAAGCTTTCTTT
12,.,few,TRBV20-1,TRBJ2-3,CSAGQVADTQYF,TGCAGTGCAGGTCAGGTGGCAGATACGCAGTATTTT
15,TRBD1,few,TRBV5-1,TRBJ2-7,CASSLMGTGADEQYF,TGCGCCAGCAGCTTAATGGGGACAGGAGCAGACGAGCAGTACTTC
15,.,.,TRBV20-1,TRBJ2-6,CSARGGGSGANVLTF,TGCAGTGCTAGAGGTGGTGGTTCTGGGGCCAACGTCCTGACTTTC
15,.,.,TRBV12-5,TRBJ2-1,CASGFPGVLGNEQFF,TGTGCTAGTGGTTTCCCGGGAGTCCTCGGCAATGAGCAGTTCTTC
17,TRBD2,.,TRBV30,TRBJ2-5,CAWSRSTSGPYQETQYF,TGTGCCTGGAGTAGATCAACTAGCGGGCCGTACCAAGAGACCCAGTACTTC
16,.,.,TRBV20-1,TRBJ2-5,CSAPPVGPRGRETQYF,TGCAGTGCTCCCCCCGTTGGACCCAGGGGTCGTGAGACCCAGTACTTC
16,TRBD1,few,TRBV20-1,TRBJ2-5,CSARGEPGQEQETQYF,TGCAGTGCTAGAGGCGAACCCGGACAGGAGCAAGAGACCCAGTACTTC
16,TRBD2,.,TRBV28,TRBJ2-2,CASSFEGGPRTGELFF,TGTGCCAGCAGTTTTGAGGGAGGGCCCAGAACCGGGGAGCTGTTTTTT
15,.,few,TRBV3-1,TRBJ1-2,CASSQLDLAVYGYTF,TGTGCCAGCAGCCAGTTGGACCTAGCGGTCTATGGCTACACCTTC